These 27 T cell receptor beta chains originate from one sample sequenced in a study of T cell repertoires in cytomegalovirus infection. MiXCR, run by TCRdb on the reads, gives a single entry per CDR3 protein. The sample has 160,000 or so distinct CDR3 sequences, 23% seen once; the top ten hold 9.5% to 12%. The specimen sequenced was PBMCs. These receptors all come from a human donor in good health (CMV status not recorded). Some clones in this sample may be carry-over from other donors' samples.

This clonotype was observed a handful of times. This CDR3 reads CASSEAGMYGYTF. The CDR3 DNA follows: TGTGCCAGCAGCGAGGCAGGGATGTATGGCTACACCTTC. The gene calls are TRBV28 and TRBJ1-2; a possible D gene is TRBD1 (5 bases). Germline V gene data show CDR1 as MDHEN and CDR2 as SYDVKM. This CDR3 is built from 13 residues. V dropped 6 bases and J dropped 5 bases, with 13 bases sitting between them.

The J gene is TRBJ2-1, the V gene TRBV11-2, with no clear D. CDR3 size: 17 residues. The ends were cut back, 6 bases at V and 0 bases at J, with 18 bases in the middle. Germline V lookup: CDR1 SGHAT, CDR2 FQNNGV. The CDR3 DNA is TGTGCCAGCAGTCTCGACTCGAGTCTCACCTCCTACAATGAGCAGTTCTTC. It encodes CASSLDSSLTSYNEQFF.

In its sample, this clonotype was seen many times. The chain joins TRBV7-9 to TRBJ1-1; possibly TRBD1 for D (5 bases). Germline V lookup: CDR1 SEHNR, CDR2 FQNEAQ (reference sequence). V dropped 5 bases and J dropped 3 bases, with 16 bases sitting between them. This CDR3 is 15 amino acids long. In DNA, the CDR3 is TGTGCCAGCAGCCACTCCCTGGGGCGGGACACTGAAGCTTTCTTT. Protein product: CASSHSLGRDTEAFF.

The chain has TRBV7-6 and TRBJ1-6, with a weak D call TRBD1 (6 bases). The CDR3 consists of 12 residues. Germline V lookup: CDR1 SGHVS, CDR2 FNYEAQ. Trimming removed 5 bases from V and 9 bases from J, with 8 bases in between. The CDR3 spells CASSGRGSPLHF. CDR3 nucleotides: TGTGCCAGCAGCGGCAGGGGTTCACCCCTCCACTTT.

The chain recombines TRBV6-6 with TRBJ2-1, with D perhaps TRBD2 (6 bases). The V gene's germline CDR1 is MNHNY and CDR2 SVGAGI (reference sequence). The CDR3 extends over 16 amino acids. The V end lost 0 bases, the J end lost 7 bases, and 16 bases lay between the germline ends. In DNA, the CDR3 is TGTGCCAGCAGTTACTCAAAGCCCCCGCGGGAAAATGAGCAGTTCTTC. Encoded protein: CASSYSKPPRENEQFF.

The chain employs TRBV6-5 and TRBJ2-7; 8 bases agree with TRBD2. Germline values: CDR1 MNHEY, CDR2 SVGAGI. This CDR3 spans 16 amino acids. V was clipped by 5 bases and J by 5 bases; unmatched bases: 14. For the CDR3, the DNA is TGTGCCAGCAGTCCGTCCCCATATAGCGGGATCGACGAGCAGTACTTC. This codes for CASSPSPYSGIDEQYF.

This clonotype was seen many times. The J gene is TRBJ2-3, the V gene TRBV7-2, with TRBD2 matching over 11 bases. This CDR3 has 15 residues. CDR1 is SGHTA and CDR2 is FQGNSA in the germline V gene. Losses at the gene ends were 0 bases for V and 7 bases for J; bases not matched to a gene: 3. The CDR3 sequence is CASSLASGGGNTQYF. Written as DNA, the CDR3 is TGTGCCAGCAGCTTAGCTAGCGGGGGGGGTAATACGCAGTATTTT.

The sample holds many counts of this clonotype. The chain has TRBV7-2 and TRBJ1-5, with D hard to call. The germline CDR1 and CDR2 sequences are SGHTA and FQGNSA. The CDR3 contains 14 residues. V dropped 2 bases and J dropped 5 bases, with 10 bases sitting between them. CDR3 loop: CASSLYSPDQPQHF. The CDR3 DNA reads as TGTGCCAGCAGCTTATATTCCCCCGATCAGCCCCAGCATTTT.

In this sample, this clonotype turned up many times. This sequence joins TRBV7-2 and TRBJ2-7; 10 nucleotides agree with TRBD1. The CDR3 consists of 14 residues. V shed 3 bases, J shed 5 bases, and the junction held 4 bases outside the gene matches. CDR1 is SGHTA, CDR2 FQGNSA, per germline. The CDR3 reads CASSFRDRGDEQYF. CDR3 nucleotides: TGTGCCAGCAGCTTCCGGGACAGGGGAGACGAGCAGTACTTC.

Points on this clonotype: A clone one base away is much larger, so this may be a read error. Without the conserved terminal phenylalanine or tryptophan, this CDR3 likely stems from a read error. The chain carries TRBV2 and TRBJ2-1, with D possibly being TRBD1 (5 bases). Trimming removed 7 bases from V and 7 bases from J, with 8 bases in between. The CDR3 contains 11 residues. The germline gives CDR1 SNHLY, CDR2 FYNNEI. The DNA for the CDR3 is TGTGCCAGCAAAGGGGATAATGAGCAGTTCTTA. This gives the protein CASKGDNEQFL.

This clonotype was found a few times. This sequence joins TRBV12-3 or TRBV12-4 and TRBJ1-5, with D tentatively TRBD1 (5 bases). The CDR3 spans 17 residues. With 1 base removed from V and 3 bases from J, the gap between germline ends came to 16 bases. The CDR3 DNA sequence: TGTGCCAGCAGTTTAGGGTCCCGGGACGGATACAATCAGCCCCAGCATTTT. This codes for CASSLGSRDGYNQPQHF.

The V call is TRBV27, the J call TRBJ1-1; 8 bases are a match to TRBD1. V dropped 4 bases and J dropped 7; count of bases not matched to a gene: 5. The CDR3 totals 13 residues. CDR1 is MNHEY, CDR2 SMNVEV, per germline (reference sequence). The CDR3 nucleotides are TGTGCCAGCAGTTCCGACAGGGGTCTTGAAGCTTTCTTT. Protein product: CASSSDRGLEAFF.

This clonotype was picked up one time. This clone may be a read error of a much larger clone one base away. The gene calls are TRBV7-2 and TRBJ2-7; the D is unclear. In germline, CDR1 is SGHTA, CDR2 FQGNSA. Trimming shortened V by 4 bases and J by 6 bases, and 10 bases separated the two germline ends. The CDR3 totals 12 residues. CDR3 DNA: TGTGCCAGCAGCTACCCGGGCTGCGAGCAGTACTTC. The encoded protein is CASSYPGCEQYF.

V usage is TRBV6-1 and J usage is TRBJ1-5; TRBD1 aligns across 8 bases. Germline V gene lookup returns CDR1 MNHNS and CDR2 SASEGT. The CDR3 consists of 15 residues. V dropped 4 bases and J dropped 0; count of bases not matched to a gene: 2. The CDR3 reads CASSGQGPSNQPQHF. In DNA form, the CDR3 reads TGTGCCAGCAGTGGACAGGGGCCTAGCAATCAGCCCCAGCATTTT.

CDR3 bases: TGTGCCAGCAGTTTTCGGGGACAGGTGCTCAATCAGCCCCAGCATTTT. This encodes CASSFRGQVLNQPQHF. The gene calls are TRBV12-3 or TRBV12-4 and TRBJ1-5; TRBD1 matches at 8 bases. With V trimmed by 3 bases and J by 3 bases, 7 bases remained unmatched. There are 16 residues in the CDR3.

The chain couples TRBV28 to TRBJ1-1; perhaps TRBD1 as D (5 bases). With 5 bases removed from V and 1 base from J, the gap between germline ends came to 20 bases. Germline values: CDR1 MDHEN, CDR2 SYDVKM. This CDR3 is built from 17 residues. DNA for the CDR3: TGTGCCAGCAGTCCCTCGGCAGGGTACCTCGGGAACACTGAAGCTTTCTTT. It codes for CASSPSAGYLGNTEAFF.

This clonotype occurred many times. This sequence joins TRBV7-3 and TRBJ1-1; 7 nucleotides line up with TRBD1. CDR3 size: 13 residues. Germline V gene lookup returns CDR1 SGHTA and CDR2 FQGTGA. Trimming removed 5 bases from V and 7 bases from J; junction bases left unmatched: 7. CDR3 in DNA: TGTGCCAGCAGCCCGGGACAGAGGCTTGAAGCTTTCTTT. The encoded protein is CASSPGQRLEAFF.

V gene TRBV7-9 combines with J gene TRBJ2-1; 9 nucleotides match TRBD2. Germline values: CDR1 SEHNR, CDR2 FQNEAQ (reference sequence). With V trimmed by 5 bases and J by 2 bases, 10 bases remained unmatched. This CDR3 region has 17 residues. The CDR3 DNA is TGTGCCAGCAGCACGTGCGGGAGGGCCCCAACCTACAATGAGCAGTTCTTC. Protein product: CASSTCGRAPTYNEQFF.

This clonotype was counted at least ten times. The genes are TRBV7-2 and TRBJ2-5, with 7 bases that match TRBD2. CDR3 size: 18 residues. V shed 5 bases, J shed 5 bases, and the junction held 20 bases outside the gene matches. CDR1 and CDR2 from the germline V gene are SGHTA and FQGNSA. CDR3: CASSPRSPLGLGEETQYF. In nucleotides, the CDR3 is TGTGCCAGCAGCCCGAGGTCCCCGCTAGGACTAGGGGAGGAGACCCAGTACTTC.

This clonotype was picked up many times. V gene TRBV7-2 combines with J gene TRBJ2-4; TRBD2 matches at 12 bases. Germline V lookup: CDR1 SGHTA, CDR2 FQGNSA. With V trimmed by 6 bases and J by 9 bases, 12 bases remained unmatched. This CDR3 comprises 16 residues. The CDR3: CASSPSLAGGVGIQYF. For the CDR3, the DNA is TGTGCCAGCAGTCCTTCACTAGCGGGAGGAGTAGGCATTCAGTACTTC.

The sample holds a few counts of this clonotype. This rearrangement joins TRBV30 to TRBJ2-7; D possibly corresponds to TRBD2 (6 bases). Per germline, CDR1 GTSNPN and CDR2 SVGIG (reference sequence). This CDR3 spans 11 amino acids. Trimming stripped 1 base from V and 6 bases from J, with 7 bases between. This chain's CDR3 is CAWSEGGEQYF. CDR3 nucleotides: TGTGCCTGGAGTGAGGGAGGCGAGCAGTACTTC. Full variable domain (rest looked up from reference TRBV30 and TRBJ2-7): SQTIHQWPATLVQPVGSPLSLECTVEGTSNPNLYWYRQAAGRGLQLLFYSVGIGQISSEVPQNLSASRPQDRQFILSSKKLLLSDSGFYLCAWSEGGEQYFGPGTRLTVT.

This chain joins TRBV6-2 or TRBV6-3 and TRBJ2-1; TRBD1 matches at 7 bases. CDR3 size: 12 residues. The V segment lost 4 bases and the J segment 8 bases; nucleotides outside the gene matches: 2. Germline V gene sequence: CDR1 MNHEY, CDR2 SVGEGT. CDR3 protein: CASSWTGYEQFF. The CDR3 DNA reads as TGTGCCAGCAGTTGGACAGGTTATGAGCAGTTCTTC.

This clonotype was seen only once. The junction differs from germline at one of its ends, possibly a read error. The chain recombines TRBV7-3 with TRBJ2-1; 10 bases map to TRBD1. Per germline, CDR1 SGHTA and CDR2 FQGTGA. The CDR3 consists of 15 residues. The CDR3 nucleotides read TGTACCAGCAGCCATCAACGGACAGGGGGAGGTGAGCAGTTCTTC. This encodes CTSSHQRTGGGEQFF.

This clonotype was detected only once. This CDR3 reads CASSQDSQGRTEAFF. CDR3 coding DNA: TGCGCCAGCAGCCAAGACTCCCAGGGGAGGACTGAAGCTTTCTTT. The V gene is TRBV4-1, the J gene TRBJ1-1; weak D call: TRBD1 (6 bases). The germline V and J ends were trimmed by 0 bases and 5 bases, with 13 bases remaining between them. Germline lookup yields CDR1 MGHRA and CDR2 YSYEKL. The CDR3 is 15 amino acids.

The chain links TRBV29-1 to TRBJ2-3, with 8 bases identical to TRBD1. CDR1 is SQVTM, CDR2 ANQGSEA, per germline. This CDR3 spans 16 amino acids. The V gene end was trimmed by 4 bases and the J gene end by 5 bases; junction bases not matched to a gene: 14. This chain's CDR3 is CSVVGGSGQGQDTQYF. Written as DNA, the CDR3 is TGCAGCGTTGTAGGGGGCTCTGGACAGGGACAAGATACGCAGTATTTT.

This clonotype was observed a few times. The J gene is TRBJ1-5, the V gene TRBV24-1, with 11 nucleotides matching TRBD1. CDR3 size: 18 residues. The ends lost 3 bases at V and 2 bases at J; junction bases unmatched: 8. Germline lookup yields CDR1 KGHDR and CDR2 SFDVKD. The CDR3 region is CATSDPGTGGEGNQPQHF. In DNA, the CDR3 is TGTGCCACCAGTGATCCCGGGACAGGGGGAGAAGGCAATCAGCCCCAGCATTTT.

The sample holds a few counts of this clonotype. The V call is TRBV28, the J call TRBJ2-3; D remains ambiguous. The germline V and J ends were trimmed by 3 bases and 1 base, with 8 bases remaining between them. The CDR3 contains 14 residues. Germline CDR1 and CDR2: MDHEN and SYDVKM. The CDR3 region is CASSFRLGTDTQYF. CDR3 sequence (DNA): TGTGCCAGCAGTTTCCGACTGGGCACAGATACGCAGTATTTT.